The clone carrying this T cell receptor beta chain was observed a few times. This sample is drawn from a study of technical replicates of blood from four donors. This CDR3 contains 13 residues. The germline gives CDR1 MNHEY, CDR2 SMNVEV (reference sequence). Trimming removed 3 bases at V and 5 bases at J, with 7 bases between. The assay was immunoSEQ multiplex PCR, and TCRdb's table has in-frame clones only and misses some. Of around 100,000 clones in the sample, around 95% were seen once. This sequence was found in a human donor in good health. V usage is TRBV27 and J usage is TRBJ1-4, with D unresolved. The sample consisted of T cells isolated from PBMCs. The CDR3 loop reads CASSFAVNEKLFF. CDR3 in DNA: TGTGCCAGCAGTTTCGCAGTAAATGAAAAACTGTTTTTT.